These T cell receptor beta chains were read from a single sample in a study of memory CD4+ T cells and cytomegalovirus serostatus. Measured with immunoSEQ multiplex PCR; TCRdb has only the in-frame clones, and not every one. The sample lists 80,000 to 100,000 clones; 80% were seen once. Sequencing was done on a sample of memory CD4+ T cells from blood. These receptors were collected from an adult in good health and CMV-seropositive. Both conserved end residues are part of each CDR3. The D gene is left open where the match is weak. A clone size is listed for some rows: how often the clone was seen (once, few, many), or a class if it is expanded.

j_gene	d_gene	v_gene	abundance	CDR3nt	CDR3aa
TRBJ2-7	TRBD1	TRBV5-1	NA	TGCGCCAGCGCATCCGAGGGGGCTTACGAGCAGTACTTC	CASASEGAYEQYF
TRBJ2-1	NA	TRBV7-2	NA	TGTGCCAGCAGCTTAAAAGGGCCGTATGAGCAGTTCTTC	CASSLKGPYEQFF
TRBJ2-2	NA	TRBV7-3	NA	TGTGCCAGCAGCCCTATACGACTTTCCGACTTCACCGGGGAGCTGTTTTTT	CASSPIRLSDFTGELFF
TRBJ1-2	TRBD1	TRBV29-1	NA	TGCAGCGTTGAAGTTCGACAGGGGGCAAACACCTTC	CSVEVRQGANTF
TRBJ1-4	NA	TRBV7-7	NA	TGTGCTAGCAGCTTAGATGGAAATGAAAAACTGTTTTTT	CASSLDGNEKLFF
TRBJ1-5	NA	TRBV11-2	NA	TGTGCCAGCAGCTTAGCGTTTGATCAGCCCCAGCATTTT	CASSLAFDQPQHF
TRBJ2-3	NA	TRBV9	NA	TGTGCCAGCAGCGTAGGGGGAGATCTCGATACGCAGTATTTT	CASSVGGDLDTQYF
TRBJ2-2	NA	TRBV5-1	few	TGCGCCAGCAACCGGGGACCGAACACCGGGGAGCTGTTTTTT	CASNRGPNTGELFF
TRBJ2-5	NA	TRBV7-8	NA	TGTGCCAGCAGCTTAGCCCGCGGACTAGGGGGCGGAGAGACCCAGTACTTC	CASSLARGLGGGETQYF
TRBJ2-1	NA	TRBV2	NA	TGTGCCAGCAGGACGTCTAGAAACAATGAGCAGTTCTTC	CASRTSRNNEQFF
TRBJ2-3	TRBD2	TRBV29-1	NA	TGCAGCGTTCAAAGGACTAGCGGGATTGATACGCAGTATTTT	CSVQRTSGIDTQYF
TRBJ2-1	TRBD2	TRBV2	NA	TGTGCCAGCAGTGAAGCGATTGCTAGCGGGAGACATGAGCAGTTCTTC	CASSEAIASGRHEQFF
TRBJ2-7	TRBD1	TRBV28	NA	TGTGCCAGCACCCTCGGGTCGACAGGGAGCTCCTACGAGCAGTACTTC	CASTLGSTGSSYEQYF
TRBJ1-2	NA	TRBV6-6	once	TGTGCCAGCAGTATTAAAGGTGGCTACACCTTC	CASSIKGGYTF
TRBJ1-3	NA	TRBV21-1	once	TGTGCCAGCAACACCGTCGCCCGGGCAGGGTGCTGTTCTGGAAACACCATATATTTT	CASNTVARAGCCSGNTIYF
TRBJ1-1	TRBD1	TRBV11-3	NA	TGTGCCAGCATCGACCGGGACAGGGAGGAGGTTACTGAAGCTTTCTTT	CASIDRDREEVTEAFF
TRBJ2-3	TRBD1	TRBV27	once	TGTGCCAGCAGCAGACAGGGCTCGGAAACAGATACGCAGTATTTT	CASSRQGSETDTQYF
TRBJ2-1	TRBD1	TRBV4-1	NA	TGCGCCAGCAGCAGACAGGGAGACGACAATGAGCAGTTCTTC	CASSRQGDDNEQFF
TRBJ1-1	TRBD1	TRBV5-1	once	TGCGCCAGCAGCTTACAGGGGGCGCACACTGAAGCTTTCTTT	CASSLQGAHTEAFF
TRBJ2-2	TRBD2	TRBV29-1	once	TGCAGCGTCCCTTATCTAGCGGGAGCTGCCGGGGAGCTGTTTTTT	CSVPYLAGAAGELFF
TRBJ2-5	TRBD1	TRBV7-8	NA	TGTGCCAGCAGTATGGGACAGTCGCAAGAGACCCAGTACTTC	CASSMGQSQETQYF
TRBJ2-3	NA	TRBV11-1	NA	TGTGCCAGCAGCTTACAGGGAATCGCAGATACGCAGTATTTT	CASSLQGIADTQYF
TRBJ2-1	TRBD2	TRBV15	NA	TGTGCCACCAGCAGAGAAGGGGAAACTAGCGGGAATGAGCAGTTCTTC	CATSREGETSGNEQFF
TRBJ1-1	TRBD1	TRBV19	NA	TGTGCCAGTAGTAGAGGGACAGGGGCGCCGGGTACTGAAGCTTTCTTT	CASSRGTGAPGTEAFF